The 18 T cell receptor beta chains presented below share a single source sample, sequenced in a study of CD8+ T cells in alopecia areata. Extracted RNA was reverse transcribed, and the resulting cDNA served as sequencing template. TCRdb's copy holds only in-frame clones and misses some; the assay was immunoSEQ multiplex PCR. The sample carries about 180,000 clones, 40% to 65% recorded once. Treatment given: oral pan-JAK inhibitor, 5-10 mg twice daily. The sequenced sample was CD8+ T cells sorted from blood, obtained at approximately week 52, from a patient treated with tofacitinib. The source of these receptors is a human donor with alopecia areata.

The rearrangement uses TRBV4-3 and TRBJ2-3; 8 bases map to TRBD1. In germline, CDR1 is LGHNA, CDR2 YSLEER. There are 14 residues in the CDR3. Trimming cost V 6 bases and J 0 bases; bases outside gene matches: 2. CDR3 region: CASSRTGSTDTQYF. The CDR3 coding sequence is TGCGCCAGCAGTCGGACAGGGAGCACAGATACGCAGTATTTT.

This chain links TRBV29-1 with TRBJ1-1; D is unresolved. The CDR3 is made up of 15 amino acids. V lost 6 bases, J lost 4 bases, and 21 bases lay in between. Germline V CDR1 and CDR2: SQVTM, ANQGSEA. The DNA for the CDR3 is TGCAGCGTCCCGAAGGCGTGGGCGCTGAGCACTGAAGCTTTCTTT. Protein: CSVPKAWALSTEAFF.

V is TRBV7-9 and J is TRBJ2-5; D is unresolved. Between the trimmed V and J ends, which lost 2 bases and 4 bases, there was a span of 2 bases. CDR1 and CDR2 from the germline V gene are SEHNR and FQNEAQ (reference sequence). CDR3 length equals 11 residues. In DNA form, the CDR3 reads TGTGCCAGCAGCTTATCAGAGACCCAGTACTTC. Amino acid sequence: CASSLSETQYF.

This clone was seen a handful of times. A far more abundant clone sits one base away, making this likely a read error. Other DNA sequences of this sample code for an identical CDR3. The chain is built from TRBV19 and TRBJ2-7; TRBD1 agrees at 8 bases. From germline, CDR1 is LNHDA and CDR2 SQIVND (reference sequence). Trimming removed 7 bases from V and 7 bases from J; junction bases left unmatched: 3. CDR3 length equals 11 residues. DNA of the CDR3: TGTGCCAGTACAACAGGGGGGGAGCAGTACTTC. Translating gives CASTTGGEQYF.

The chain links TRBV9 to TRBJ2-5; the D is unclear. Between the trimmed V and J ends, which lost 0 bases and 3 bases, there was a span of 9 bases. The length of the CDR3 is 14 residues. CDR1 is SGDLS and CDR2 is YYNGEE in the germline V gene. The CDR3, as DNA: TGTGCCAGCAGCGTAGGGTCGGAGAAAGAGACCCAGTACTTC. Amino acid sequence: CASSVGSEKETQYF.

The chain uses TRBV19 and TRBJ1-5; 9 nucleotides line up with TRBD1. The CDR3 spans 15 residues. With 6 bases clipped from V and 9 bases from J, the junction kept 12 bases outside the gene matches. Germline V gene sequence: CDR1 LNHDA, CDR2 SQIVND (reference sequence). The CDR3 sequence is CASSPPGTGHMPQHF. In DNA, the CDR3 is TGTGCCAGTAGCCCCCCCGGGACAGGGCATATGCCCCAGCATTTT.

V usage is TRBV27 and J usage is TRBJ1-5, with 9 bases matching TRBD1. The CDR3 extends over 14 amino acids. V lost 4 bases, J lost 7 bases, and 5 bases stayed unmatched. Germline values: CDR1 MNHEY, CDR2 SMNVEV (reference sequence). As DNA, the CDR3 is TGTGCCAGCAGTTCCACAGGGGGCAGGCAGCCCCAGCATTTT. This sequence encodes CASSSTGGRQPQHF.

This chain's CDR3 is CASSHGEQGFMTDTQYF. In nucleotides, the CDR3 is TGTGCCAGCAGCCACGGGGAACAGGGGTTTATGACAGATACGCAGTATTTT. V and J are TRBV7-8 and TRBJ2-3, with 7 positions matching TRBD1. The CDR3 has 17 amino acids. The germline V gene encodes CDR1 SGHVS and CDR2 FQNEAQ. Unmatched junction bases numbered 14, after V lost 5 bases and J lost 3 bases.

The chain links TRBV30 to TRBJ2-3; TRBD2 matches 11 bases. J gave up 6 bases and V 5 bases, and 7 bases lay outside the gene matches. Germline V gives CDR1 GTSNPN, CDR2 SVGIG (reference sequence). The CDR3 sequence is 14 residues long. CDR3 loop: CAWELAGGGDTQYF. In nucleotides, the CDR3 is TGTGCCTGGGAGCTAGCGGGGGGCGGGGATACGCAGTATTTT.

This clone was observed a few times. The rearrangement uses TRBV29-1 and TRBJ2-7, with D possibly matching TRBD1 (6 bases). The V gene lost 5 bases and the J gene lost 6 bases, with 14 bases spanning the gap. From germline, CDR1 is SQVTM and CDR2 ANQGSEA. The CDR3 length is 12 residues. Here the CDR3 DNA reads TGCAGCGTTAGACAGGATCTTCGCGAGCAGTACTTC. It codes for CSVRQDLREQYF.

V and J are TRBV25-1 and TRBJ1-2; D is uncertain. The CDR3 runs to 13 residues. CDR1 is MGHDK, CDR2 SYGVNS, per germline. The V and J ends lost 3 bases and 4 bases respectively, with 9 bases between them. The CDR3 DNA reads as TGTGCCAGCAGTGAGATAGGGCGCTATGGCTACACCTTC. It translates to CASSEIGRYGYTF.

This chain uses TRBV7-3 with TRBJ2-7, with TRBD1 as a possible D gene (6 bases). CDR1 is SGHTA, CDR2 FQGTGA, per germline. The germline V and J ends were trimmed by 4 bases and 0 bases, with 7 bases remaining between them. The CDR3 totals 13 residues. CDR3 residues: CASSSRGSYEQYF. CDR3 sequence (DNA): TGTGCCAGCAGCTCCAGGGGCTCCTACGAGCAGTACTTC.

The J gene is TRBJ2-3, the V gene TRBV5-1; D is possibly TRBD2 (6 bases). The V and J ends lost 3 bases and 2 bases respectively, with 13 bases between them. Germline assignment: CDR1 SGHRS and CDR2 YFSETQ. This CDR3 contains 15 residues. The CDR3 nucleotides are TGCGCCAGCAGCTACCTGGGCGGGGACACAGATACGCAGTATTTT. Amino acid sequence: CASSYLGGDTDTQYF.

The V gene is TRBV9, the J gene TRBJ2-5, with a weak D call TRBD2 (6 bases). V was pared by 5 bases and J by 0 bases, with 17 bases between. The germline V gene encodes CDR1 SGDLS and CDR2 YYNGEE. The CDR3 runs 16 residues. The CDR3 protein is CASSLHSRGNQETQYF. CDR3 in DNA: TGTGCCAGCAGTCTCCATTCCCGGGGGAACCAAGAGACCCAGTACTTC.

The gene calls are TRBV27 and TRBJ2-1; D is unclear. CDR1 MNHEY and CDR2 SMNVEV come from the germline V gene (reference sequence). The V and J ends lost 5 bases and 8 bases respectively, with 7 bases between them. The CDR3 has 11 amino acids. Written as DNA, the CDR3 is TGTGCCAGCAGTCTTAGAGATGAGCAGTTCTTC. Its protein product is CASSLRDEQFF.

The DNA for the CDR3 is TGTGCCAGCAGTAAGGTACAGGAGGGCACAGATACGCAGTATTTT. This encodes CASSKVQEGTDTQYF. The chain couples TRBV2 to TRBJ2-3; tentatively, D is TRBD1 or TRBD2 (5 bases each). The CDR3 is made up of 15 amino acids. Germline CDR1 SNHLY, CDR2 FYNNEI. The V end lost 5 bases, the J end lost 1 base, and 13 bases lay between the germline ends.

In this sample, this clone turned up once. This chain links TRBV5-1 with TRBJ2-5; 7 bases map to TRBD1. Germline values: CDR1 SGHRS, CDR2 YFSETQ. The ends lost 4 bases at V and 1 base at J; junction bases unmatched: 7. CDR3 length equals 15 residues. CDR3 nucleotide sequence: TGCGCCAGCAGCCCACTTGGGACAGCCCAAGAGACCCAGTACTTC. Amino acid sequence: CASSPLGTAQETQYF.

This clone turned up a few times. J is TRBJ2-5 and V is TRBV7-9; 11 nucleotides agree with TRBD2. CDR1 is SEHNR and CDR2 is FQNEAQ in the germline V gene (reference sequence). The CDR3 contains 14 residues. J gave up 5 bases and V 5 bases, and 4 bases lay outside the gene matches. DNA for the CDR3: TGTGCCAGCAGCCGAAGACTAGCGGGGGAGACCCAGTACTTC. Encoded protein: CASSRRLAGETQYF.